One and the same sample provided the 28 T cell receptor beta chains below, sequenced in a study of T-cell reconstitution after alpha-beta-depleted transplantation in children. TCRbeta library construction was performed incorporating unique molecular identifiers. Each CDR3 protein gets one entry after TCRdb re-called the PCR reads with MiXCR. Altogether roughly 500,000 distinct CDR3 sequences are present, 30% to 35% being singletons, with the ten largest covering 2% to 3%. Sequencing was performed on PBMCs from the stem cell graft donor, taken from the stem cell graft. The receptors originated from a human donor who donated a stem cell graft to a child with aplastic anemia.

The sample holds many counts of this clonotype. V gene TRBV7-2 combines with J gene TRBJ2-5; tentatively, D is TRBD1 or TRBD2 (5 bases each). CDR1 and CDR2 (germline): SGHTA, FQGNSA. V lost 8 bases and J 4 bases, leaving 20 bases between the germline ends. This CDR3 has 15 amino acids. CDR3 loop: CASGDQGRVPETQYF. The CDR3 DNA sequence: TGTGCCAGCGGGGACCAAGGTCGGGTTCCAGAGACCCAGTACTTC.

V is TRBV7-2 and J is TRBJ1-3, with D possibly being TRBD1 (6 bases). This CDR3 is built from 17 residues. The germline CDR1 and CDR2 sequences are SGHTA and FQGNSA. V was clipped by 2 bases and J by 4 bases, with 18 bases between them. The CDR3 DNA reads TGTGCCAGCAGCTTAATCACGACGGGGGCGCGGGGAAACACCATATATTTT. Protein product: CASSLITTGARGNTIYF. The full variable domain, completed using reference TRBV7-2 and TRBJ1-3, is GAGVSQSPSNKVTEKGKDVELRCDPISGHTALYWYRQSLGQGLEFLIYFQGNSAPDKSGLPSDRFSAERTGGSVSTLTIQRTQQEDSAVYLCASSLITTGARGNTIYFGEGSWLTVV.

This chain connects TRBV5-4 to TRBJ2-1; 8 bases match TRBD1. The V gene's germline CDR1 is SGHNT and CDR2 YYREEE (reference sequence). J was trimmed by 4 bases and V by 4 bases; bases with no gene match: 4. This CDR3 has 14 amino acids. The CDR3 nucleotides read TGTGCCAGCAGCGTGGGACAGGCGTACAATGAGCAGTTCTTC. As protein: CASSVGQAYNEQFF.

This chain uses TRBV6-2 or TRBV6-3 with TRBJ1-2; 8 nucleotides line up with TRBD1. V dropped 3 bases and J dropped 2; count of bases not matched to a gene: 11. The CDR3 is made up of 17 amino acids. The germline CDR1 and CDR2 sequences are MNHEY and SVGEGT. The CDR3 region is CASSYTGQGGLNYGYTF. CDR3 DNA: TGTGCCAGCAGTTATACCGGACAGGGAGGCCTAAACTATGGCTACACCTTC.

This clonotype was observed a handful of times. This rearrangement joins TRBV12-3 or TRBV12-4 to TRBJ2-3, with D possibly TRBD1 on 6 matching bases. The V gene lost 4 bases and the J gene lost 4 bases, with 12 bases spanning the gap. The CDR3 is made up of 14 amino acids. CDR3 in DNA: TGTGCCAGCAGTTATACAGGGATCTCAGATACGCAGTATTTT. Translated: CASSYTGISDTQYF.

This clonotype was picked up one time. In nucleotides, the CDR3 is TGTGCCAGCAGCCAAATGGGAGACCAAGAGACCCAGTACTTC. This codes for CASSQMGDQETQYF. The chain joins TRBV7-9 to TRBJ2-5, with a tentative D call TRBD2 (5 bases). V lost 5 bases to trimming and J lost 0 bases, with 10 bases between them. The V gene's germline CDR1 is SEHNR and CDR2 FQNEAQ (reference sequence). The CDR3 is made up of 14 amino acids.

This clonotype was seen just once. V usage is TRBV28 and J usage is TRBJ1-5, with TRBD1 as a possible D gene (5 bases). Per the germline V gene, CDR1 is MDHEN and CDR2 is SYDVKM. The CDR3 is made up of 15 amino acids. The V end lost 3 bases, the J end lost 1 base, and 10 bases lay between the germline ends. The CDR3 loop is CASSLMGRSNQPQHF. CDR3 DNA sequence: TGTGCCAGCAGTTTGATGGGACGGAGCAATCAGCCCCAGCATTTT.

This clonotype was recorded a few times. The chain recombines TRBV6-2 or TRBV6-3 with TRBJ2-1; 12 nucleotides line up with TRBD2. J lost 13 bases, V lost 4 bases, and 2 bases had no gene match. This CDR3 spans 12 amino acids. Germline-derived CDR1 and CDR2 are MNHEY and SVGEGT. The CDR3 region is CASSSSGRVQFF. CDR3 DNA sequence: TGTGCCAGCAGTTCTAGCGGGAGGGTCCAGTTCTTC.

The chain recombines TRBV5-5 with TRBJ1-5; 7 bases map to TRBD1. The CDR3 has 15 amino acids. Germline-derived CDR1 and CDR2 are SGHKS and YYEKEE (reference sequence). V shed 2 bases, J shed 11 bases, and the junction held 13 bases outside the gene matches. DNA for the CDR3: TGTGCCAGCAGCTTTGGAGTCCAGGGGGGTTTAGCCCAGCATTTT. This translates into CASSFGVQGGLAQHF.

The CDR3 DNA follows: TGCGCCAGCAGACCGACAGTTAGTTTCTCTGGAAACACCATATATTTT. This translates into CASRPTVSFSGNTIYF. The chain has TRBV5-1 and TRBJ1-3, with D perhaps matching TRBD1 (5 bases). The germline V and J ends were trimmed by 5 bases and 0 bases, with 15 bases remaining between them. The V gene's germline CDR1 is SGHRS and CDR2 YFSETQ. This CDR3 is 16 amino acids long.

This clonotype showed up many times. The V and J genes are TRBV6-1 and TRBJ2-3, with D tentatively TRBD1 (6 bases). The germline CDR1 and CDR2 sequences are MNHNS and SASEGT. The CDR3 has 15 residues. The V end lost 4 bases, the J end lost 0 bases, and 11 bases lay between the germline ends. The CDR3 DNA follows: TGTGCCAGCAGTGGGGTACAGGGTAGCACAGATACGCAGTATTTT. As protein: CASSGVQGSTDTQYF.

This clonotype turned up a few times. This rearrangement joins TRBV7-2 to TRBJ2-5; D is ambiguous. The CDR3 runs 13 residues. The germline CDR1 and CDR2 sequences are SGHTA and FQGNSA. V was shortened by 2 bases and J by 2 bases, with 6 bases between the two germline ends. CDR3 bases: TGTGCCAGCAGCTTAACACAGCAAGAGACCCAGTACTTC. It codes for CASSLTQQETQYF.

The chain's CDR3 is CSVDRGTSGNTGELFF. For the CDR3, the DNA is TGCAGCGTTGACAGAGGGACTAGCGGGAACACCGGGGAGCTGTTTTTT. V is TRBV29-1 and J is TRBJ2-2; TRBD2 agrees at 11 bases. Germline lookup yields CDR1 SQVTM and CDR2 ANQGSEA. The junction had 4 bases not matched to a gene; V was cut back by 3 bases and J by 1 base. The CDR3 is made up of 16 amino acids.

The chain has TRBV11-2 and TRBJ2-7, with 9 bases that match TRBD2. Germline-derived CDR1 and CDR2 are SGHAT and FQNNGV. The CDR3 contains 18 residues. V lost 2 bases and J lost 0; bases outside the gene matches: 11. CDR3 residues: CASSLNGAGGSYSYEQYF. For the CDR3, the DNA is TGTGCCAGCAGCTTAAATGGTGCGGGAGGGTCCTACTCCTACGAGCAGTACTTC.

V is TRBV27 and J is TRBJ2-7; no firm D call. The germline V and J ends were trimmed by 7 bases and 4 bases, with 17 bases remaining between them. CDR3 length: 14 residues. CDR1 and CDR2 (germline): MNHEY, SMNVEV (reference sequence). The CDR3 loop reads CASNPLGPTYEQYF. DNA for the CDR3: TGTGCCAGCAATCCCCTTGGCCCCACGTACGAGCAGTACTTC.

V gene TRBV21-1 combines with J gene TRBJ2-7; the D call of TRBD1 is as the table states it, not checked on the DNA. TRBV21-1 is described as a pseudogene. This CDR3 is 15 amino acids long. CDR3 nucleotides: TGTGCCAGCAGCCCCCCTCCGGGGCAGGGAATCGAGCAGTACTTC. This sequence encodes CASSPPPGQGIEQYF.

This clonotype occurred a few times. The V call is TRBV29-1, the J call TRBJ1-2; 10 positions match TRBD1. Germline lookup yields CDR1 SQVTM and CDR2 ANQGSEA. This CDR3 spans 11 amino acids. The V and J ends lost 8 bases and 9 bases, in that order; junction bases with no gene match: 6. The CDR3 here is CSSGQGSSYTF. The CDR3 nucleotides read TGCAGCTCGGGACAGGGGAGTAGCTACACCTTC.

The CDR3, as DNA: TGTGCCAGCAGTGACGACCCCCTAGCGGGAGGGGGTGAGCAGTTCTTC. Amino acids: CASSDDPLAGGGEQFF. The chain uses TRBV6-4 and TRBJ2-1, with 12 nucleotides matching TRBD2. V was clipped by 2 bases and J by 9 bases; unmatched bases: 8. The germline gives CDR1 MRHNA, CDR2 SNTAGT. The CDR3 consists of 16 residues.

This clonotype occurred a few times. The CDR3 here is CASSSSGSTSGGYTF. The CDR3 DNA reads as TGTGCCAGCAGTTCCTCGGGATCTACCTCGGGTGGCTACACCTTC. This chain uses TRBV12-3 or TRBV12-4 with TRBJ1-2, with D unresolved. The ends were cut back, 4 bases at V and 7 bases at J, with 19 bases in the middle. This CDR3 has 15 amino acids.

J is TRBJ2-4 and V is TRBV4-2; 16 nucleotides match TRBD2. Trimming removed 1 base from V and 1 base from J; junction bases left unmatched: 13. Germline V lookup: CDR1 LGHNA, CDR2 YNFKEQ. This CDR3 is built from 22 residues. The DNA for the CDR3 is TGTGCCAGCAGCCAAGTCTTTGGGACTAGCGGGAGGGCCGATGGGGCCAAAAACATTCAGTACTTC. Amino acids: CASSQVFGTSGRADGAKNIQYF.

The chain combines TRBV27 with TRBJ2-3, with TRBD1 matching 7 bases. Germline CDR1 MNHEY, CDR2 SMNVEV (reference sequence). The CDR3 contains 14 residues. V dropped 7 bases and J dropped 2; count of bases not matched to a gene: 6. The CDR3 loop reads CASKYRGSTDTQYF. CDR3 nucleotide sequence: TGTGCCAGCAAGTACAGGGGATCCACAGATACGCAGTATTTT.

The rearrangement links TRBV4-1 to TRBJ2-7, with TRBD1 identical over 9 bases. This CDR3 spans 14 amino acids. V lost 2 bases, J lost 5 bases, and 4 bases stayed unmatched. The germline CDR1 and CDR2 sequences are MGHRA and YSYEKL. CDR3 nucleotide sequence: TGCGCCAGCAGCCAAAAACAGGGGGCCAACGAGCAGTACGTC. It is translated as CASSQKQGANEQYV.

The chain joins TRBV2 to TRBJ2-1; tentative D call: TRBD2 (6 bases). Trimming shortened V by 8 bases and J by 5 bases, and 13 bases separated the two germline ends. Germline assignment: CDR1 SNHLY and CDR2 FYNNEI. This CDR3 has 13 residues. The chain's CDR3 is CASGRERDNEQFF. CDR3 sequence (DNA): TGTGCCAGCGGCCGGGAGAGAGACAATGAGCAGTTCTTC.

This clonotype was observed a handful of times. The V gene is TRBV6-4, the J gene TRBJ2-1, with 9 bases identical to TRBD2. The germline CDR1 and CDR2 sequences are MRHNA and SNTAGT. V lost 4 bases and J lost 4; bases outside the gene matches: 5. The CDR3 is 15 amino acids. For the CDR3, the DNA is TGTGCCAGCAGTGCCGACCTAGCGGGGTACAATGAGCAGTTCTTC. Its translation: CASSADLAGYNEQFF.

This clonotype was seen a few times. The chain couples TRBV29-1 to TRBJ1-2; D unresolved. Trimming removed 3 bases from V and 4 bases from J, with 12 bases in between. In germline, CDR1 is SQVTM, CDR2 ANQGSEA. This CDR3 spans 13 amino acids. The CDR3 bases are TGCAGCGTTGATCCAGCAGGTGTCTATGGCTACACCTTC. Its protein is CSVDPAGVYGYTF. Together with reference TRBV29-1 and TRBJ1-2, the CDR3 gives the full variable domain: SAVISQKPSRDICQRGTSLTIQCQVDSQVTMMFWYRQQPGQSLTLIATANQGSEATYESGFVIDKFPISRPNLTFSTLTVSNMSPEDSSIYLCSVDPAGVYGYTFGSGTRLTVV.

The V gene is TRBV28, the J gene TRBJ2-1; 7 nucleotides align to TRBD1. Looked up from germline, CDR1 is MDHEN and CDR2 is SYDVKM. The CDR3 is 12 residues long. Germline trimming cut 0 bases from V and 10 bases from J; bases unmatched to any gene: 0. The CDR3: CASSLWGQEQFF. The CDR3 nucleotides are TGTGCCAGCAGTTTATGGGGACAGGAGCAGTTCTTC. Full variable domain (rest looked up from reference TRBV28 and TRBJ2-1): DVKVTQSSRYLVKRTGEKVFLECVQDMDHENMFWYRQDPGLGLRLIYFSYDVKMKEKGDIPEGYSVSREKKERFSLILESASTNQTSMYLCASSLWGQEQFFGPGTRLTVL.

This chain links TRBV12-3 or TRBV12-4 with TRBJ1-2; D gene ambiguous. Trimming removed 0 bases at V and 5 bases at J, with 10 bases between. The CDR3 covers 14 residues. In DNA form, the CDR3 reads TGTGCCAGCAGTTTAGCGGTCCGCACTTATGGCTACACCTTC. It translates to CASSLAVRTYGYTF.

This sequence joins TRBV7-2 and TRBJ1-2, with TRBD1 identical over 8 bases. CDR3 size: 14 residues. J was trimmed by 3 bases and V by 5 bases; bases with no gene match: 5. Looked up from germline, CDR1 is SGHTA and CDR2 is FQGNSA. The CDR3 sequence is CASSARQGYYGYTF. The CDR3 DNA is TGTGCCAGCAGCGCTCGACAGGGGTACTATGGCTACACCTTC.